A selection of T cell receptor beta chains follows, all from one sample in a study of T cells in Graves' hyperthyroidism and ophthalmopathy. Each CDR3 protein is one row after TCRdb ran MiXCR on the multiplex PCR reads. The sample holds around 340,000 distinct CDR3 sequences, 15% to 20% seen once. The sequenced material came from blood. The receptors were gathered from a woman between 35 and 50 years old with Graves' ophthalmopathy. Each CDR3 is given with its conserved first and last residue. A D gene is named only where the DNA matches it firmly. Rows may omit the clone size; those that give it use once, few, many or a size class.

v_call: TRBV12-3/TRBV12-4; d_call: .; j_call: TRBJ2-7; clone_size: .; cdr3_nt: TGTGCCAGCAGTTTAACCCAACAGGGCTCCTACGAGCAGTACTTC; cdr3_aa: CASSLTQQGSYEQYF
v_call: TRBV30; d_call: .; j_call: TRBJ1-2; clone_size: many; cdr3_nt: TGTGCCTGGAGTTCCCGGCTCTATGGCTACACCTTC; cdr3_aa: CAWSSRLYGYTF
v_call: TRBV27; d_call: TRBD1; j_call: TRBJ1-2; clone_size: many; cdr3_nt: TGTGCCAGCAGTTTCGGCAGGGGGCAGAGCTATGGCTACACCTTC; cdr3_aa: CASSFGRGQSYGYTF
v_call: TRBV24-1; d_call: .; j_call: TRBJ2-2; clone_size: many; cdr3_nt: TGTGCCACCAGTGATTCGAGGACGGGTGCCGGGGAGCTGTTTTTT; cdr3_aa: CATSDSRTGAGELFF
v_call: TRBV28; d_call: .; j_call: TRBJ2-7; clone_size: many; cdr3_nt: TGTGCCAGCAGTTTAAGGGATTACGAGCAGTACTTC; cdr3_aa: CASSLRDYEQYF
v_call: TRBV28; d_call: .; j_call: TRBJ2-7; clone_size: .; cdr3_nt: TGTGCCAGCAGTGAGAACACCCGCTACGAGCAGTACTTC; cdr3_aa: CASSENTRYEQYF
v_call: TRBV28; d_call: .; j_call: TRBJ2-5; clone_size: once; cdr3_nt: TGTGCCAGCAGTCAACTCGACCCCCGGGTACTGGAGACCCAGTACTTC; cdr3_aa: CASSQLDPRVLETQYF
v_call: TRBV6-1; d_call: .; j_call: TRBJ1-1; clone_size: many; cdr3_nt: TGTGCCAGCCAGGGTACCACTGAAGCTTTCTTT; cdr3_aa: CASQGTTEAFF
v_call: TRBV20-1; d_call: TRBD2; j_call: TRBJ2-2; clone_size: many; cdr3_nt: TGCAGTGCTAGAGAGGGACTAGCGGGAGGGCTTTTTGCCGGGGAGCTGTTTTTT; cdr3_aa: CSAREGLAGGLFAGELFF
v_call: TRBV6-1; d_call: .; j_call: TRBJ2-7; clone_size: many; cdr3_nt: TGTGCCAGCAGGAATACCGGGACGTCCTACGAGCAGTACTTC; cdr3_aa: CASRNTGTSYEQYF
v_call: TRBV18; d_call: .; j_call: TRBJ1-1; clone_size: .; cdr3_nt: TGTGCCAGCTCACCACCGGGGGTAGCGAACACTGAAGCTTTCTTT; cdr3_aa: CASSPPGVANTEAFF
v_call: TRBV5-4; d_call: .; j_call: TRBJ1-3; clone_size: many; cdr3_nt: TGTGCCAGCAGCTTGGCTGGTAGCGTATCTGGAAACACCATATATTTT; cdr3_aa: CASSLAGSVSGNTIYF
v_call: TRBV7-2; d_call: .; j_call: TRBJ2-5; clone_size: .; cdr3_nt: TGTGCCAGCAGCCCGGCAGGGGGGTGGGAGACCCAGTACTTC; cdr3_aa: CASSPAGGWETQYF
v_call: TRBV28; d_call: TRBD2; j_call: TRBJ2-5; clone_size: many; cdr3_nt: TGTGCCAGCAGCTCAAGACTAGCGGGAGTGTGGCAAGAGACCCAGTACTTC; cdr3_aa: CASSSRLAGVWQETQYF
v_call: TRBV30; d_call: TRBD2; j_call: TRBJ2-7; clone_size: few; cdr3_nt: TGTGCCTGGAGTGCGCAACTCCGGGACTACCTTTACGAGCAGTACTTC; cdr3_aa: CAWSAQLRDYLYEQYF
v_call: TRBV6-1; d_call: TRBD1; j_call: TRBJ2-5; clone_size: .; cdr3_nt: TGTGCCAGCAGTGAAAGTCCGGGACAGGCCCTCGGGACCCAGTACTTC; cdr3_aa: CASSESPGQALGTQYF
v_call: TRBV12-3/TRBV12-4; d_call: TRBD2; j_call: TRBJ2-2; clone_size: many; cdr3_nt: TGTGCCAGCAGTTTAGACAGGACTGGCGGGAGGAGGACCGGGGAGCTGTTTTTT; cdr3_aa: CASSLDRTGGRRTGELFF
v_call: TRBV29-1; d_call: .; j_call: TRBJ2-6; clone_size: many; cdr3_nt: TGCAGCGTCCCGTCGCCTGGGGGGACCGGGGCCAACGTCCTGACTTTC; cdr3_aa: CSVPSPGGTGANVLTF
v_call: TRBV4-1; d_call: .; j_call: TRBJ2-4; clone_size: few; cdr3_nt: TGCGCCAGCAGCCAACCCACGAAAGGAGGGGCCAAAAACATTCAGTACTTC; cdr3_aa: CASSQPTKGGAKNIQYF
v_call: TRBV27; d_call: TRBD2; j_call: TRBJ2-7; clone_size: .; cdr3_nt: TGTGCCAGCAATCTGCCGACTAGCGACTACGAGCAGTGCTTC; cdr3_aa: CASNLPTSDYEQCF
v_call: TRBV9; d_call: .; j_call: TRBJ2-5; clone_size: .; cdr3_nt: TGTGCCAGCAGGGTAGAGCCAGGCCGAGAGACACAGTACTTC; cdr3_aa: CASRVEPGRETQYF
v_call: TRBV5-6; d_call: .; j_call: TRBJ1-1; clone_size: many; cdr3_nt: TGTGCCAGCAGCTCGAGTGGGCAGAAGGCTTTCTTT; cdr3_aa: CASSSSGQKAFF
v_call: TRBV20-1; d_call: TRBD2; j_call: TRBJ2-7; clone_size: many; cdr3_nt: TGCAGTGCCCCGGACGGGGGGGGCTACGAGCAGTACTTC; cdr3_aa: CSAPDGGGYEQYF
v_call: TRBV6-5; d_call: .; j_call: TRBJ2-5; clone_size: few; cdr3_nt: TGTGCCAGCAGTTACTCGTTGTTAGCGGCAGGGATGGCCCAGTACTTC; cdr3_aa: CASSYSLLAAGMAQYF
v_call: TRBV28; d_call: TRBD1; j_call: TRBJ2-7; clone_size: .; cdr3_nt: TGTGCCAGCAGTTTAGTTCAGGGGGTTTATAAGAAGCAGTACTTC; cdr3_aa: CASSLVQGVYKKQYF
v_call: TRBV10-3; d_call: .; j_call: TRBJ1-5; clone_size: many; cdr3_nt: TGTGCCATCAGTGAGCTGGCACTGGGCAATCAGCCCCAGCATTTT; cdr3_aa: CAISELALGNQPQHF
v_call: TRBV11-2; d_call: .; j_call: TRBJ2-7; clone_size: .; cdr3_nt: TGTGCCAGCAGCTTAGATCCAGGGCCCTCCTACGAGCAGTACTTC; cdr3_aa: CASSLDPGPSYEQYF
v_call: TRBV30; d_call: TRBD1; j_call: TRBJ1-6; clone_size: few; cdr3_nt: TGTGCCTGGAGTGTATTACAGGGGAGCTCCTATAATTCACCCCTCCACTTT; cdr3_aa: CAWSVLQGSSYNSPLHF
v_call: TRBV6-2/TRBV6-3; d_call: TRBD2; j_call: TRBJ2-5; clone_size: .; cdr3_nt: TGTGCCAGCAGAGAGACTAGCGGGGCCAGGGAGACCCAGTACTTC; cdr3_aa: CASRETSGARETQYF
v_call: TRBV7-9; d_call: TRBD1; j_call: TRBJ2-7; clone_size: many; cdr3_nt: TGTGCCAGCAGCTTAGCAGCGACAGGGGGCTACGAGCAGTACTTC; cdr3_aa: CASSLAATGGYEQYF
v_call: TRBV20-1; d_call: .; j_call: TRBJ1-2; clone_size: many; cdr3_nt: TGCGGTGCTAGTCACGAGGGGGTTGGCTATGGCTACACCTTC; cdr3_aa: CGASHEGVGYGYTF
v_call: TRBV29-1; d_call: .; j_call: TRBJ2-7; clone_size: many; cdr3_nt: TGCAGCGCCGCGGTTTTACCCCTTTACGAGCAGTACTTC; cdr3_aa: CSAAVLPLYEQYF
v_call: TRBV12-3/TRBV12-4; d_call: .; j_call: TRBJ1-2; clone_size: .; cdr3_nt: TGTGCCAGCAGTTTCCGGGCCCTTCCCCACTATGGCTACACCTTC; cdr3_aa: CASSFRALPHYGYTF
v_call: TRBV6-2/TRBV6-3; d_call: .; j_call: TRBJ1-5; clone_size: many; cdr3_nt: TGTGCCAGCAGACCGGGACCCACAATGCGGTTGAATCAGCCCCAGCATTTT; cdr3_aa: CASRPGPTMRLNQPQHF
v_call: TRBV11-2; d_call: TRBD1; j_call: TRBJ2-2; clone_size: .; cdr3_nt: TGTGCCAGCAGCCCTCGGGACCCGGGACAGCAAGCTGGGGAGCTGTTTTTT; cdr3_aa: CASSPRDPGQQAGELFF
v_call: TRBV2; d_call: .; j_call: TRBJ2-7; clone_size: many; cdr3_nt: TGTGCCAGCCTGGGCGGGCTAGCCTACGAGCAGTACTTC; cdr3_aa: CASLGGLAYEQYF